This T cell receptor (beta chain) was obtained from a study of early T cells in non-severe SARS-CoV-2 infection. Looking at the study overall: It was bulk RNA from unsorted whole blood that was sequenced, and the chains were unpaired. The study's findings and limits: There was a bias toward anti-spike CD8 responses in VDJdb matching, which missed private and CD4 specificities.

Regarding this clonotype: Its target is unknown.

Germline-derived CDR1 and CDR2 are SGHRS and YFSETQ. The junction had 2 bases not matched to a gene; V was cut back by 0 bases and J by 5 bases. The CDR3 consists of 14 residues. Unique molecular identifier tags were affixed to discrete cDNA molecules. TCRdb reprocessed the 5' RACE reads via MiXCR and lists one record per CDR3 protein. The repertoire consists of roughly 54,000 distinct CDR3 sequences, with approximately 12% occurring once and the leading ten covering less than 6%. The rearrangement joins TRBV5-1 to TRBJ1-2; the match to TRBD1 covers 9 bases. The specimen sequenced was whole blood. This TCR derives from an adult who was a healthcare worker with PCR-confirmed SARS-CoV-2 infection or an uninfected control (not recorded which). The CDR3 nucleotides read TGCGCCAGCAGCTTGGAGGGGACAGGGTATGGCTACACCTTC. Translated, it gives CASSLEGTGYGYTF.